The 26 T cell receptor beta chains below all came from one sample that was sequenced in a study of cytomegalovirus exposure and HLA in healthy donors. The PCR contained 60 Vbeta and 13 Jbeta primers. TCRdb's table, derived via immunoSEQ multiplex PCR, lists solely in-frame clones and lacks some. The sample comprises some 120,000 clones, 75% of which are singletons, and about 3.3% rests with the top ten. The sequenced material came from PBMCs. All receptors derive from a woman aged 45-60 years in good health and CMV-seronegative.

CDR3 nucleotide sequence: TGTGCCAGCCACCGCCCTGGTGGGCCCTACGAGCAGTACTTC. This codes for CASHRPGGPYEQYF. V usage is TRBV18 and J usage is TRBJ2-7; no clear D. The germline V gene encodes CDR1 KGHSH and CDR2 LQKENI. The V and J ends lost 8 bases and 2 bases respectively, with 16 bases between them. The CDR3 has 14 amino acids.

V is TRBV9 and J is TRBJ2-5, with D perhaps TRBD1 (5 bases). CDR3 length equals 14 residues. Trimming left V 0 bases short and J 4 bases short, with 10 bases between. CDR1 is SGDLS, CDR2 YYNGEE, per germline. The CDR3 here is CASSVGGRGETQYF. DNA of the CDR3: TGTGCCAGCAGCGTAGGGGGCCGAGGAGAGACCCAGTACTTC.

This clone has only a few counts. The V gene is TRBV6-6, the J gene TRBJ2-7; D remains ambiguous. Trimming stripped 6 bases from V and 6 bases from J, with 18 bases between. The CDR3 sequence is 14 residues long. Germline CDR1 MNHNY, CDR2 SVGAGI (reference sequence). CDR3 protein: CASRIRGLIGEQYF. The CDR3 region has the DNA TGTGCCAGCAGAATTCGCGGTTTGATCGGCGAGCAGTACTTC.

This clone has just one count. The chain employs TRBV7-8 and TRBJ2-7, with D possibly TRBD1 on 5 matching bases. Germline loops: CDR1 SGHVS, CDR2 FQNEAQ. The V gene lost 4 bases and the J gene lost 3 bases, with 16 bases spanning the gap. The CDR3 is 15 residues long. This CDR3 is CASSYKVDRVYEQYF. Written as DNA, the CDR3 is TGTGCCAGCAGCTATAAGGTAGACAGAGTCTACGAGCAGTACTTC.

This clone turned up a few times. This rearrangement joins TRBV4-3 to TRBJ2-7; D may be TRBD2 (5 bases). Germline CDR1 is LGHNA and CDR2 is YSLEER. The CDR3 has 13 amino acids. V was trimmed by 0 bases and J by 5 bases, leaving 8 bases between them. CDR3 in DNA: TGCGCCAGCAGCCAAGAGATGGGAGACGAGCAGTACTTC. Its protein is CASSQEMGDEQYF.

The chain has TRBV2 and TRBJ1-1; tentative D call: TRBD1 (5 bases). V lost 6 bases and J lost 1, with 12 bases in between. Per germline, CDR1 SNHLY and CDR2 FYNNEI. The CDR3 is made up of 14 amino acids. CDR3: CASRGRGGNTEAFF. The CDR3, as DNA: TGTGCCAGCAGGGGGCGCGGGGGGAACACTGAAGCTTTCTTT.

The rearrangement links TRBV20-1 to TRBJ2-7; D unclear. Trimming took 4 bases from V and 3 from J, leaving 7 bases between them. The CDR3 extends over 11 amino acids. Germline V lookup: CDR1 DFQATT, CDR2 SNEGSKA (reference sequence). This chain's CDR3 is CSATPDYEQYF. In DNA, the CDR3 is TGCAGTGCTACTCCAGACTACGAGCAGTACTTC.

V is TRBV30 and J is TRBJ2-2; 10 positions match TRBD1. After removal of 2 bases from V and 6 bases from J, the junction contained 6 bases not matched to a gene. CDR1 is GTSNPN and CDR2 is SVGIG in the germline V gene (reference sequence). The length of the CDR3 is 15 residues. The CDR3 DNA reads as TGTGCCTGGAGTATACCGACAGGGGGCTCCGGGGAGCTGTTTTTT. Amino acids: CAWSIPTGGSGELFF.

The chain recombines TRBV2 with TRBJ1-5; tentatively, D is TRBD1 (6 bases). V was pared by 6 bases and J by 2 bases, with 17 bases between. Germline V gene sequence: CDR1 SNHLY, CDR2 FYNNEI. This CDR3 is 16 amino acids long. The CDR3 DNA sequence: TGTGCCAGCAGCGGAAACAGGGTAGTAGGCAATCAGCCCCAGCATTTT. Its protein is CASSGNRVVGNQPQHF.

This sequence joins TRBV5-8 and TRBJ1-4, with 8 bases identical to TRBD1. This CDR3 has 14 residues. Per the germline V gene, CDR1 is SGHTS and CDR2 is YDEGEE. V lost 2 bases and J lost 6; bases outside the gene matches: 3. CDR3 nucleotide sequence: TGTGCCAGCAGCTTCCAGGGACAGGATGAAAAACTGTTTTTT. Its translation: CASSFQGQDEKLFF.

V gene TRBV30 combines with J gene TRBJ1-5; D remains ambiguous. CDR1 and CDR2 from the germline V gene are GTSNPN and SVGIG (reference sequence). CDR3 length: 13 residues. V lost 0 bases and J 2 bases, leaving 5 bases between the germline ends. In DNA, the CDR3 is TGTGCCTGGAGTGTAACGGGCAATCAGCCCCAGCATTTT. Translation gives CAWSVTGNQPQHF.

The CDR3 loop reads CASRDWGGDRNEQFF. CDR3 DNA sequence: TGTGCCAGCAGGGACTGGGGTGGGGATCGCAATGAGCAGTTCTTC. The chain carries TRBV6-5 and TRBJ2-1; weak D call: TRBD2 (5 bases). V was clipped by 6 bases and J by 6 bases, with 18 bases between them. The length of the CDR3 is 15 residues. Germline V gene lookup returns CDR1 MNHEY and CDR2 SVGAGI.

The chain recombines TRBV6-1 with TRBJ2-3; 9 bases line up with TRBD2. V shed 2 bases, J shed 9 bases, and the junction held 6 bases outside the gene matches. The V gene's germline CDR1 is MNHNS and CDR2 SASEGT. The CDR3 covers 14 residues. This CDR3 is CASSESGGRGTQYF. Written as DNA, the CDR3 is TGTGCCAGCAGTGAAAGCGGGGGGCGGGGCACGCAGTATTTT.

DNA for the CDR3: TGTGCCAGCACCGCGGGATTAAACACAGATACGCAGTATTTT. Amino acids: CASTAGLNTDTQYF. The V call is TRBV6-1, the J call TRBJ2-3; possible D gene TRBD2, 6 bases. The CDR3 is made up of 14 amino acids. The V gene lost 7 bases and the J gene lost 2 bases, with 13 bases spanning the gap. Germline-derived CDR1 and CDR2 are MNHNS and SASEGT.

The chain joins TRBV28 to TRBJ2-1; 13 nucleotides align to TRBD2. The trim removed 3 bases at V and 8 bases at J, leaving 4 bases unmatched. From germline, CDR1 is MDHEN and CDR2 SYDVKM. This CDR3 spans 15 amino acids. The chain's CDR3 is CASSLTSGRSDEQFF. The CDR3 coding sequence is TGTGCCAGCAGTTTGACTAGCGGGAGGTCTGATGAGCAGTTCTTC. The entire variable domain, with the rest obtained from reference TRBV28 and TRBJ2-1, is as follows: DVKVTQSSRYLVKRTGEKVFLECVQDMDHENMFWYRQDPGLGLRLIYFSYDVKMKEKGDIPEGYSVSREKKERFSLILESASTNQTSMYLCASSLTSGRSDEQFFGPGTRLTVL.

V is TRBV9 and J is TRBJ2-7; weak D call: TRBD1 (6 bases). This CDR3 comprises 14 residues. Looked up from germline, CDR1 is SGDLS and CDR2 is YYNGEE. V gave up 0 bases and J gave up 2 bases, with 9 bases separating them. The CDR3 loop reads CASSVGRGPYEQYF. For the CDR3, the DNA is TGTGCCAGCAGCGTAGGCAGGGGCCCCTACGAGCAGTACTTC.

The rearrangement joins TRBV4-1 to TRBJ2-1; 11 bases are a match to TRBD2. Germline loops: CDR1 MGHRA, CDR2 YSYEKL. V shed 4 bases and J 3 bases; nucleotides not matched to a gene: 5. The CDR3 consists of 16 residues. CDR3 sequence: CASSLLTSGVYNEQFF. The CDR3 DNA reads as TGCGCCAGCAGCCTACTGACTAGCGGGGTCTACAATGAGCAGTTCTTC.

The CDR3 is CASSSGFGKVFF. The CDR3, as DNA: TGTGCCAGCAGTTCGGGGTTTGGGAAAGTTTTCTTC. The chain joins TRBV27 to TRBJ2-1, with D possibly TRBD2 on 5 matching bases. Trimming cost V 4 bases and J 16 bases, with 17 bases left between them. The CDR3 length is 12 residues. The germline CDR1 and CDR2 sequences are MNHEY and SMNVEV (reference sequence).

The gene calls are TRBV5-6 and TRBJ1-2; the D is unclear. Trimming pared 5 bases from V and 5 bases from J, leaving 13 bases between. Germline lookup yields CDR1 SGHDT and CDR2 YYEEEE. The CDR3 runs 13 residues. The CDR3 loop reads CASRPLAKYGYTF. The DNA for the CDR3 is TGTGCCAGCAGACCATTAGCGAAATATGGCTACACCTTC. Together with reference TRBV5-6 and TRBJ1-2, the CDR3 gives the full variable domain: DAGVTQSPTHLIKTRGQQVTLRCSPKSGHDTVSWYQQALGQGPQFIFQYYEEEERQRGNFPDRFSGHQFPNYSSELNVNALLLGDSALYLCASRPLAKYGYTFGSGTRLTVV.

This clone showed up just once. V usage is TRBV9 and J usage is TRBJ1-3; D perhaps matches TRBD1 (5 bases). CDR3 length: 14 residues. Germline V gene sequence: CDR1 SGDLS, CDR2 YYNGEE. V dropped 4 bases and J dropped 7 bases, with 15 bases sitting between them. The CDR3 reads CASSPVGGRNTIYF. The CDR3 region has the DNA TGTGCCAGCAGCCCCGTCGGGGGTCGGAACACCATATATTTT.

Many counts were recorded for this clone. The chain has TRBV6-5 and TRBJ2-3; 8 positions agree with TRBD2. Trimming cost V 3 bases and J 5 bases; bases outside gene matches: 4. The CDR3 consists of 14 residues. Looked up from germline, CDR1 is MNHEY and CDR2 is SVGAGI. CDR3 amino acids: CASSYAGGVDTQYF. Written as DNA, the CDR3 is TGTGCCAGCAGTTATGCGGGAGGTGTAGATACGCAGTATTTT.

There are a few counts of this clone. The chain is built from TRBV5-4 and TRBJ2-1; D not certain. V was cut by 1 base and J by 9 bases, with 5 bases left in between. This CDR3 has 11 residues. Germline values: CDR1 SGHNT, CDR2 YYREEE (reference sequence). The CDR3 sequence is CASSLSGEQFF. In nucleotides, the CDR3 is TGTGCCAGCAGCTTGTCGGGTGAGCAGTTCTTC.

This chain connects TRBV7-2 to TRBJ2-7; a weak D match, TRBD2 (5 bases). Trimming stripped 2 bases from V and 2 bases from J, with 7 bases between. The CDR3 totals 13 residues. Germline values: CDR1 SGHTA, CDR2 FQGNSA. The CDR3 DNA is TGTGCCAGCAGCTTATCACTAGCCTACGAGCAGTACTTC. Its translation: CASSLSLAYEQYF.

J is TRBJ2-7 and V is TRBV11-2; 7 nucleotides align to TRBD1. Germline CDR1 is SGHAT and CDR2 is FQNNGV. Trimming cost V 4 bases and J 0 bases; bases outside gene matches: 6. There are 15 residues in the CDR3. CDR3 sequence (DNA): TGTGCCAGCAGCTCACTTACAGGGGCCTCCTACGAGCAGTACTTC. Translating it yields CASSSLTGASYEQYF.

The chain links TRBV4-3 to TRBJ2-1, with TRBD2 identical over 14 bases. Germline CDR1 and CDR2: LGHNA and YSLEER. The CDR3 has 22 residues. V lost 0 bases and J lost 1; bases outside the gene matches: 14. The CDR3 protein is CASSQDLMWGGLAGGSYNEQFF. DNA of the CDR3: TGCGCCAGCAGCCAAGATCTAATGTGGGGAGGACTAGCGGGAGGTTCCTACAATGAGCAGTTCTTC.

Details on this clone: The junction and the germline gene differ at one end; a read error may be behind it. This chain uses TRBV7-9 with TRBJ2-1, with D perhaps TRBD1 (5 bases). CDR1 is SEHNR and CDR2 is FQNEAQ in the germline V gene (reference sequence). CDR3 length: 16 residues. The DNA for the CDR3 is TGTTCCAGCAGCTTAGCAGGCACAGGCCAATACAATGAGCAGTTCTTC. This encodes CSSSLAGTGQYNEQFF.